In this sample, the clone carrying this T cell receptor beta chain turned up many times. Antigen specificity is unknown. This CDR3 region has 14 residues. J lost 10 bases, V lost 5 bases, and 11 bases had no gene match. TCRdb independently ran MiXCR on the 5' RACE reads; one entry per CDR3 protein. The sample includes 150,000 to 200,000 distinct CDR3 sequences, 11% seen only once; the top ten take almost 30%. This specimen belongs to a study of CD8 T cells in ankylosing spondylitis. General study results and limits: Disease-linked clones reportedly concentrated significantly in matched ankylosing spondylitis synovial fluid. Prior literature has documented some motif variants in synovial fluid and blood from reactive arthritis.

Sequencing was carried out using blood, either unsorted or a sorted T cell fraction (not recorded which). The clonotype comes from a male donor with ankylosing spondylitis or in good health (not recorded which). This chain connects TRBV12-3 or TRBV12-4 to TRBJ2-5, with 9 nucleotides matching TRBD2. This CDR3 is CASSASAGGEGQYF. The CDR3 DNA sequence: TGTGCCAGCAGTGCTTCAGCGGGAGGAGAGGGCCAGTACTTC.